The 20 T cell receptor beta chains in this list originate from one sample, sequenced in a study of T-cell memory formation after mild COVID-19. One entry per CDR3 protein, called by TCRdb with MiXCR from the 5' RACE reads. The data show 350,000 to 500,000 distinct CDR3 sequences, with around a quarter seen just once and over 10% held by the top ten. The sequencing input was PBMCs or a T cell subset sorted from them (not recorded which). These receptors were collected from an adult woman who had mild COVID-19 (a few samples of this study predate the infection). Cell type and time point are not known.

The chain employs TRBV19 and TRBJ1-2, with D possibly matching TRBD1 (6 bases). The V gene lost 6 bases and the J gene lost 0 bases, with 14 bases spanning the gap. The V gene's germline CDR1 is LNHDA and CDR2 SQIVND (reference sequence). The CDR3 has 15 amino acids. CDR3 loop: CASRTPGVANYGYTF. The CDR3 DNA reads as TGTGCCAGTAGGACGCCAGGGGTTGCTAACTATGGCTACACCTTC.

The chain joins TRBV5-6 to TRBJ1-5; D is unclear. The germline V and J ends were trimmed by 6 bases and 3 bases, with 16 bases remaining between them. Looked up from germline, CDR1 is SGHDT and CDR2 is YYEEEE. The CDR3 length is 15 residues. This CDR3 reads CASTIGIRPNQPQHF. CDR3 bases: TGTGCCAGCACCATCGGAATAAGGCCCAATCAGCCCCAGCATTTT.

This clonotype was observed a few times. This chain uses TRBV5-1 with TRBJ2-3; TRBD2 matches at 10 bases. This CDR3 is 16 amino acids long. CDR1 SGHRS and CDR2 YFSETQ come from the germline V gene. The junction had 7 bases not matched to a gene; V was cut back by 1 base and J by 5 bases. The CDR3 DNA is TGCGCCAGCAGCTTGCCTAGCGGGAGTGCGGTAGATACGCAGTATTTT. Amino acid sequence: CASSLPSGSAVDTQYF.

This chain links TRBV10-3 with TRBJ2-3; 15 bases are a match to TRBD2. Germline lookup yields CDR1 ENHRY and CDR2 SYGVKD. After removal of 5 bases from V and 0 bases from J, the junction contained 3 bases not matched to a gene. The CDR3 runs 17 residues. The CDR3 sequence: CAISPGTSGGSTDTQYF. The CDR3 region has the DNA TGTGCCATCAGTCCAGGGACTAGCGGGGGGAGCACAGATACGCAGTATTTT.

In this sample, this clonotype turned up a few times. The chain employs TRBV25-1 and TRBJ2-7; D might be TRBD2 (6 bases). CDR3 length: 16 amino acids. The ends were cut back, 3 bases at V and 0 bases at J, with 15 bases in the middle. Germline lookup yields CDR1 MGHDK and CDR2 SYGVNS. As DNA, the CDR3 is TGTGCCAGCAGTGAGGGGGGACCCCTAAGCTCCTACGAGCAGTACTTC. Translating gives CASSEGGPLSSYEQYF.

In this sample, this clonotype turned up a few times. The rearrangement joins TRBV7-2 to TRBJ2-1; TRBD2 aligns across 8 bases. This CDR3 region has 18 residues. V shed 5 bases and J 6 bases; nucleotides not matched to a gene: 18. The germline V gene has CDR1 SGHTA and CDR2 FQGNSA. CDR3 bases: TGTGCCAGCAGCCCACGGGCACTAAGCGGGAGCCTCGGCAATGAGCAGTTCTTC. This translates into CASSPRALSGSLGNEQFF.

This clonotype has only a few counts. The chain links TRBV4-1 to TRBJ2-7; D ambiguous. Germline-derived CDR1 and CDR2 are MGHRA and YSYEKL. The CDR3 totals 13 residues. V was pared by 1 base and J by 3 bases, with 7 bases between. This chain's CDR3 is CASSQVIGYEQYF. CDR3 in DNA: TGCGCCAGCAGCCAAGTAATAGGCTACGAGCAGTACTTC.

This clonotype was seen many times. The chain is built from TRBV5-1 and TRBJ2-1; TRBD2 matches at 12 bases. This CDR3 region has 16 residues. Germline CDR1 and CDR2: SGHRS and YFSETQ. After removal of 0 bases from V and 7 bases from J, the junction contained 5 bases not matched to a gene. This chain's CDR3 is CASSLGSGLAGNEQFF. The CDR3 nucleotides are TGCGCCAGCAGCTTGGGTTCTGGACTAGCGGGAAATGAGCAGTTCTTC.

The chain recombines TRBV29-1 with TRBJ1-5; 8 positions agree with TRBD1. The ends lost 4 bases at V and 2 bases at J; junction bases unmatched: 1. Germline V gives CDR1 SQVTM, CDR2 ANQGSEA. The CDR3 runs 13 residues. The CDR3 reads CSVADRGNQPQHF. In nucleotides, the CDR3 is TGCAGCGTTGCGGACAGGGGCAATCAGCCCCAGCATTTT.

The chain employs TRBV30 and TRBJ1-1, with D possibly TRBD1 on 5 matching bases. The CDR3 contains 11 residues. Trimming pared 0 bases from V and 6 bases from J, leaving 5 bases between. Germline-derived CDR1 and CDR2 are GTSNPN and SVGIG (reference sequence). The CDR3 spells CAWSVGPEAFF. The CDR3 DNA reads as TGTGCCTGGAGTGTGGGACCTGAAGCTTTCTTT.

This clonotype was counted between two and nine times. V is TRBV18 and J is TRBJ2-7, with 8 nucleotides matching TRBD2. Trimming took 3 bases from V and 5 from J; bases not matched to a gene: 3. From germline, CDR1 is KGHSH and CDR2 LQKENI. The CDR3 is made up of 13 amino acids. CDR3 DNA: TGTGCCAGCTCACCGGGACTAGTGGACGAGCAGTACTTC. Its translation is CASSPGLVDEQYF.

CDR3: CSATDMVYEQYF. Here the CDR3 DNA reads TGCAGTGCTACCGACATGGTCTACGAGCAGTACTTC. The V call is TRBV20-1, the J call TRBJ2-7; D is uncertain. The V end lost 4 bases, the J end lost 3 bases, and 10 bases lay between the germline ends. CDR1 DFQATT and CDR2 SNEGSKA come from the germline V gene (reference sequence). CDR3 length: 12 amino acids.

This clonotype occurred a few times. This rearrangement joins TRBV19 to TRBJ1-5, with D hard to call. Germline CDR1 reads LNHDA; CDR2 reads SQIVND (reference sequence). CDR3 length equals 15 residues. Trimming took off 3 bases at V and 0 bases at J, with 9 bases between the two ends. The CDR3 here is CASSISQYSNQPQHF. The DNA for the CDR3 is TGTGCCAGTAGTATTTCCCAATATAGCAATCAGCCCCAGCATTTT.

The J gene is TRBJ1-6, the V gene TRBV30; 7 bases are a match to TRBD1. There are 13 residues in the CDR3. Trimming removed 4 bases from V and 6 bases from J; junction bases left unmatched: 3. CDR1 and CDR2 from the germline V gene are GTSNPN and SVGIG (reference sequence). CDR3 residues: CAWTGQFNSPLHF. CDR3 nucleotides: TGTGCCTGGACGGGACAGTTTAATTCACCCCTCCACTTT. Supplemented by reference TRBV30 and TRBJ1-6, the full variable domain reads SQTIHQWPATLVQPVGSPLSLECTVEGTSNPNLYWYRQAAGRGLQLLFYSVGIGQISSEVPQNLSASRPQDRQFILSSKKLLLSDSGFYLCAWTGQFNSPLHFGNGTRLTVT.

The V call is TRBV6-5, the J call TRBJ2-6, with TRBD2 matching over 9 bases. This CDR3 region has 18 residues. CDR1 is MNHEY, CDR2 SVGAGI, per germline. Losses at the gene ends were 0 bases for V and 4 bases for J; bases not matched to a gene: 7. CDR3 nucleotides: TGTGCCAGCAGTTACTCCGTAGCGGGAGTTAGCGGGGCCAACGTCCTGACTTTC. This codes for CASSYSVAGVSGANVLTF.

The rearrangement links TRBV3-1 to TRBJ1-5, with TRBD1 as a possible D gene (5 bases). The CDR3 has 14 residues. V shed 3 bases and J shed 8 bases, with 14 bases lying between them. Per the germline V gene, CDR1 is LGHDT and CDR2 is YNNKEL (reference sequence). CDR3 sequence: CASSHTTGVKPQHF. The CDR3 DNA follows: TGTGCCAGCAGCCACACGACGGGGGTGAAGCCCCAGCATTTT.

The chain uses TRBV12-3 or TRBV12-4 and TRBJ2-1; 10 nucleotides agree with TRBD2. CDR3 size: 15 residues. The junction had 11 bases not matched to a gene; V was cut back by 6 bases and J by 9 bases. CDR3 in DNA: TGTGCCAGCAGCTACACCAGCGGGGGGGCAAGTGAGCAGTTCTTC. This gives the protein CASSYTSGGASEQFF.

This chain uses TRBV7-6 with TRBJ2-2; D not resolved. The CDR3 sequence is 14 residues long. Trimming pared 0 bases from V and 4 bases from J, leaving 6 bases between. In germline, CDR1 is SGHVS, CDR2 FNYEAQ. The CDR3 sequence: CASSLASSTGELFF. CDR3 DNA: TGTGCCAGCAGCTTAGCGTCATCCACCGGGGAGCTGTTTTTT.

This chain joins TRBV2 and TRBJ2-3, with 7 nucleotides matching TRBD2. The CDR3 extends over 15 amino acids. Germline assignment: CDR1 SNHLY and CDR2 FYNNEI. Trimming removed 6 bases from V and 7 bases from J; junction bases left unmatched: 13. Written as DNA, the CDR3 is TGTGCCAGCAGGATGGAAGGCGGGGGTGTGAATACGCAGTATTTT. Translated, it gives CASRMEGGGVNTQYF.

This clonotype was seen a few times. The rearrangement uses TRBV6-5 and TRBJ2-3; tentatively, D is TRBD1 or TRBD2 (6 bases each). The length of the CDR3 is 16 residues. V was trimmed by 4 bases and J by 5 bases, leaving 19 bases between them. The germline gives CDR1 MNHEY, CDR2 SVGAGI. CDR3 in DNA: TGTGCCAGCAGTTGGCGGACAGCGGGCCAGAGAGATACGCAGTATTTT. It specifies CASSWRTAGQRDTQYF.